This T cell receptor beta chain emerged from a study of blood T cell repertoires in COVID-19 (dated by TCRdb to the early 2020s). Some background on the complete study: The collaborator samples originated in the United States, Italy and Spain and spanned the acute and convalescent phases of COVID-19. The material from the prospective study consisted of cDNA or gDNA derived from T cells, B-cell-depleted T cells, or PBMCs. Deeply sampled blood TCRbeta repertoires from subjects exposed to, actively infected with, or recovered from COVID-19 were included in the dataset. A freely available public database, intended as a resource for researchers studying the immune response to SARS-CoV-2, is where the repertoires were released. Samples were obtained from the ongoing ImmuneRACE study (first 160 participants) and from about 1,300 subjects provided by 6 global collaborators. Nearly every sample came with metadata listing a de-identified subject ID, COVID-19 status, age in years and sex. Where available, HLA class I and class II types were obtained from metadata supplied by the sample provider rather than from assay-based typing.

Participants in the prospective study were aged about 18 to 100 years, lived in more than 20 United States geographic areas, and enrolled through a virtual design. To assign participants to cohorts, the prospective study relied on clinical history that participants themselves reported in a screening survey and a study questionnaire. A participant counted as exposed if, within 2 weeks of entering the study, that participant had been in contact with someone who had a PCR-confirmed or clinician-diagnosed COVID-19 case. Mobile phlebotomists in the prospective study collected whole blood, serum and a nasopharyngeal or oropharyngeal swab from every participant. Participants in the prospective study had the option to provide additional blood draws and questionnaires over a 2-month period. Prospective study blood samples were shipped either frozen or at room temperature before DNA extraction. What the authors observed across the whole study: The quantity of clinical and demographic metadata differed by source and by participant and was supplied without curation.

Details on this clone: The antigen this receptor binds is unknown. Base quality data are lacking; no much larger clone is found one base away.

The immunoSEQ Assay, a bias-controlled multiplex PCR, was used to amplify TCRbeta CDR3 regions from genomic DNA. On the study's bioinformatics: Nucleated cell counts per sample were estimated from amplification of reference gene primers within the assay. To quantify the absolute abundance of each unique TCRbeta CDR3 rearrangement, sequence reads were collapsed and filtered. For each sample, productive Simpson clonality was calculated as the square root of Simpson's diversity index across productive rearrangements. Held by TCRdb, this immuneACCESS table contains in-frame sequences only and omits some clones. Under half of the omission traces to an unresolved V gene where checked; the cause of the rest is unknown. The V and J calls and clone size are taken from that table; D and trimming were inferred from the DNA. This sample comprises approximately 250,000 clones, approximately 90% of them detected only once. Jointly, the top ten make up approximately 2.7% of the sample.

The sample consisted of PBMCs or T cells enriched from blood (not recorded which). This receptor was obtained from a man aged 35 to 55 who had been exposed to COVID-19.

In nucleotides, the sequence is TGTGCCAGCAGCTTGGGGGGGGCGGGCGGCTACACCTTC. This encodes CASSLGGAGGYTF. The chain joins TRBV7-6 to TRBJ1-2, with TRBD1 as a weak D call on 6 bases. Reading from cysteine to phenylalanine, the CDR3 counts 13 amino acids. The entry retains the CDR3 DNA only, 39 bases that are in frame from base 1. Cut back by 3 bases and 8 bases, the V and J ends lie 13 bases apart. Taken from the germline V gene, the CDR1 and CDR2 loops are SGHVS and FNYEAQ.